These 14 T cell receptor beta chains share one sample of origin, sequenced in a study of spatial heterogeneity in lung cancer. Time point specified: sample taken at primary tumor resection. TCRdb re-derived calls from the 5' RACE reads in MiXCR, one entry per CDR3 protein. Of tens of thousands of distinct CDR3 sequences listed, less than 9% are singletons. The sample in question was PBMCs, obtained at surgery. The origin of the receptors is a female donor with early-stage non-small cell lung cancer.

This clonotype has ten or more counts. This chain joins TRBV6-2 or TRBV6-3 and TRBJ2-3; tentatively, D is TRBD2 (5 bases). The V end lost 4 bases, the J end lost 1 base, and 24 bases lay between the germline ends. The CDR3 extends over 19 amino acids. Germline assignment: CDR1 MNHEY and CDR2 SVGEGT. CDR3 in amino acids: CASSLLRLSVSRGTDTQYF. The CDR3 coding sequence is TGTGCCAGCAGTTTGCTTCGACTAAGCGTGTCCCGGGGCACAGATACGCAGTATTTT.

This clonotype was observed at least ten times. The rearrangement links TRBV19 to TRBJ2-5; TRBD2 agrees at 7 bases. Germline V gives CDR1 LNHDA, CDR2 SQIVND (reference sequence). V lost 4 bases to trimming and J lost 1 base; unmatched junction nucleotides: 3. CDR3 length: 14 amino acids. This CDR3 reads CASSTTSSQETQYF. The CDR3 coding sequence is TGTGCCAGTAGTACGACTAGCAGCCAAGAGACCCAGTACTTC.

This clonotype came up a few times. The chain combines TRBV6-1 with TRBJ2-3; D tentatively fits TRBD1 or TRBD2 (6 bases each). CDR3 length: 16 residues. Per the germline V gene, CDR1 is MNHNS and CDR2 is SASEGT. Trimming took 6 bases from V and 0 from J, leaving 16 bases between them. The chain's CDR3 is CASRKGGQVSTDTQYF. CDR3 DNA: TGTGCCAGCAGAAAAGGGGGGCAGGTTAGCACAGATACGCAGTATTTT.

This clonotype appeared a few times. The chain links TRBV12-3 or TRBV12-4 to TRBJ2-5, with 11 bases lining up with TRBD1. The CDR3 consists of 16 residues. The V segment lost 4 bases and the J segment 5 bases; nucleotides outside the gene matches: 9. The CDR3 nucleotides read TGTGCCAGCAGTTCGACCGGGACAGGGGGGATCGAGACCCAGTACTTC. Translation gives CASSSTGTGGIETQYF.

This clonotype was observed many times. The chain carries TRBV30 and TRBJ2-1; 10 nucleotides match TRBD2. The CDR3 is made up of 15 amino acids. The germline V gene encodes CDR1 GTSNPN and CDR2 SVGIG (reference sequence). V lost 0 bases, J lost 12 bases, and 11 bases stayed unmatched. The CDR3 region has the DNA TGTGCCTGGAGTGTTCCCCTAGCGGGAGTTCTCCGGCAGTTCTTC. It codes for CAWSVPLAGVLRQFF.

At least ten counts were recorded for this clonotype. The genes are TRBV7-8 and TRBJ2-5; 10 bases match TRBD2. The V and J ends lost 2 bases and 1 base, in that order; junction bases with no gene match: 4. The CDR3 has 16 residues. CDR1 and CDR2 from the germline V gene are SGHVS and FQNEAQ. The CDR3 region has the DNA TGTGCCAGCAGCTTATGGGCTAGCGGGAGCCAAGAGACCCAGTACTTC. Protein: CASSLWASGSQETQYF.

The chain carries TRBV2 and TRBJ1-1; D uncertain. V lost 3 bases to trimming and J lost 6 bases, with 14 bases between them. This CDR3 spans 14 amino acids. CDR1 and CDR2 from the germline V gene are SNHLY and FYNNEI. CDR3 bases: TGTGCCAGCAGTGAGGGTCGGAGTAGTCCTGAAGCTTTCTTT. Its protein is CASSEGRSSPEAFF.

Many counts were recorded for this clonotype. The chain uses TRBV30 and TRBJ2-7; TRBD2 matches at 11 bases. This CDR3 comprises 14 residues. The ends lost 3 bases at V and 9 bases at J; junction bases unmatched: 10. Per the germline V gene, CDR1 is GTSNPN and CDR2 is SVGIG (reference sequence). Here the CDR3 reads CAWSSGTSGSGQYF. In DNA form, the CDR3 reads TGTGCCTGGAGCTCCGGGACTAGCGGTTCGGGGCAGTACTTC. The complete variable domain, with remaining parts taken from reference TRBV30 and TRBJ2-7, reads SQTIHQWPATLVQPVGSPLSLECTVEGTSNPNLYWYRQAAGRGLQLLFYSVGIGQISSEVPQNLSASRPQDRQFILSSKKLLLSDSGFYLCAWSSGTSGSGQYFGPGTRLTVT.

The V call is TRBV10-3, the J call TRBJ2-1; 11 bases align to TRBD2. CDR1 and CDR2 (germline): ENHRY, SYGVKD. This CDR3 comprises 16 residues. Unmatched junction bases numbered 3, after V lost 0 bases and J lost 5 bases. CDR3 DNA sequence: TGTGCCATCAGTGAGTCGGGACTAGCGGTTAACAATGAGCAGTTCTTC. Protein product: CAISESGLAVNNEQFF.

This clonotype was counted between two and nine times. This chain connects TRBV6-1 to TRBJ1-2; 10 bases line up with TRBD1. V lost 10 bases to trimming and J lost 8 bases; unmatched junction nucleotides: 7. Germline V gene sequence: CDR1 MNHNS, CDR2 SASEGT. The CDR3 is 12 residues long. CDR3 sequence reads: CANRQGAQGYTF. The CDR3 DNA follows: TGTGCCAACCGACAGGGGGCGCAAGGCTACACCTTC.

The J gene is TRBJ2-7, the V gene TRBV3-1; D gene unclear. The CDR3 has 14 amino acids. CDR1 LGHDT and CDR2 YNNKEL come from the germline V gene (reference sequence). V was pared by 0 bases and J by 3 bases, with 9 bases between. CDR3 DNA sequence: TGTGCCAGCAGCCAAGACACGGCCCGCTACGAGCAGTACTTC. It yields the protein CASSQDTARYEQYF.

This clonotype was detected a few times. The rearrangement uses TRBV10-2 and TRBJ1-1; no definite D call. In germline, CDR1 is WSHSY, CDR2 SAAADI. This CDR3 contains 12 residues. The V gene lost 6 bases and the J gene lost 0 bases, with 5 bases spanning the gap. For the CDR3, the DNA is TGCGCCAGCAGGGACCTGAACACTGAAGCTTTCTTT. It specifies CASRDLNTEAFF.

This clonotype was seen at least ten times. The chain joins TRBV21-1 to TRBJ2-1. TRBV21-1 is assigned pseudogene status. The CDR3 has 13 amino acids. For the CDR3, the DNA is TGTGCCAGCAGCCCAACGACCGACAATGAGCAGTTCTTC. The encoded protein is CASSPTTDNEQFF.

This clonotype was detected many times. The gene calls are TRBV7-2 and TRBJ2-7; D call uncertain. The germline V gene encodes CDR1 SGHTA and CDR2 FQGNSA. Deletions cut 1 base from V and 2 bases from J, with 9 bases between. This CDR3 contains 14 residues. CDR3 amino acids: CASSLVARTYEQYF. Written as DNA, the CDR3 is TGTGCCAGCAGCTTAGTGGCACGAACCTACGAGCAGTACTTC.